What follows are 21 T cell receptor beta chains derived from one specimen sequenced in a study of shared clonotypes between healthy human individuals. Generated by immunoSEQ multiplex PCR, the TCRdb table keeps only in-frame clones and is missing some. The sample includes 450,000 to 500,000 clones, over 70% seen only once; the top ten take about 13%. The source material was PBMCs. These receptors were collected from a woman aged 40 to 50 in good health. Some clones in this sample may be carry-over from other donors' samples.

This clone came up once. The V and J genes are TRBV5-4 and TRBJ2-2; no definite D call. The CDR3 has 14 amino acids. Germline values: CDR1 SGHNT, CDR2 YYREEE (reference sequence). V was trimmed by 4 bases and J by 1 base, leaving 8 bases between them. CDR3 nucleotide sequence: TGTGCCAGCAGCCAGGACGGGAACACCGGGGAGCTGTTTTTT. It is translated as CASSQDGNTGELFF. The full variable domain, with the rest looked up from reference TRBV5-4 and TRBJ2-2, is ETGVTQSPTHLIKTRGQQVTLRCSSQSGHNTVSWYQQALGQGPQFIFQYYREEENGRGNFPPRFSGLQFPNYSSELNVNALELDDSALYLCASSQDGNTGELFFGEGSRLTVL.

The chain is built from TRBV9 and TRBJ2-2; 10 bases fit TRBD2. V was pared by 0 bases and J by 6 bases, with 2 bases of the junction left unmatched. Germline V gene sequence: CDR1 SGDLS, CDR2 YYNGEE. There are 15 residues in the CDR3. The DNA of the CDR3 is TGTGCCAGCAGCGTAGGAGCGGGAGGGCCCGGGGAGCTGTTTTTT. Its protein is CASSVGAGGPGELFF.

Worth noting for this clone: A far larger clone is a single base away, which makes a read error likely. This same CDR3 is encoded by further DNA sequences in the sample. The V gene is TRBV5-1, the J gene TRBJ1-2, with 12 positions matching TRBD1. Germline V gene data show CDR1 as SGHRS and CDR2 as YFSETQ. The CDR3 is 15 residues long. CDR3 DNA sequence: TGTGCCAGCAGCGCGGGACAGGGGGCGCCGGGTGGCTACACCTTC. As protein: CASSAGQGAPGGYTF.

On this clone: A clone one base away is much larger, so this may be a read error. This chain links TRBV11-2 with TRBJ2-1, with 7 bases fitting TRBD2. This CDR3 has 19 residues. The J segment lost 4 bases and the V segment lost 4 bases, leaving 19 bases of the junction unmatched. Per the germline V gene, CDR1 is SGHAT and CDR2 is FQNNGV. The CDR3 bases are TGTGCCAGCAGCTCTCTCGCCCCTGGGACTGGCGGGAGATACAATGAGCAGTTCTTC. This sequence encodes CASSSLAPGTGGRYNEQFF.

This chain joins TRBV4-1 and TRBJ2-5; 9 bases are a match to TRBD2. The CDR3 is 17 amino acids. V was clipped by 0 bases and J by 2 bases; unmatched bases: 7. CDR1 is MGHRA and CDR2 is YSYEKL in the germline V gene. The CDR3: CASSQDIAGVGQETQYF. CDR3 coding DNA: TGCGCCAGCAGCCAAGATATAGCGGGAGTGGGTCAAGAGACCCAGTACTTC.

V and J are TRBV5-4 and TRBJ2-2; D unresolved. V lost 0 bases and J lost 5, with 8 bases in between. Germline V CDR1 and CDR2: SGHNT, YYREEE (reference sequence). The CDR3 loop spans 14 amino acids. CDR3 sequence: CASSLGHSTGELFF. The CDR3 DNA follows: TGTGCCAGCAGCTTGGGACATTCTACCGGGGAGCTGTTTTTT.

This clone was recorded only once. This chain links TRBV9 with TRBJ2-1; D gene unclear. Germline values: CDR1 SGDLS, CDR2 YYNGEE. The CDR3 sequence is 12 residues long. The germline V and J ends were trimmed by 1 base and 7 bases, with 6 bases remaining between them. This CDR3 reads CASSVQANEQFF. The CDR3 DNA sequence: TGTGCCAGCAGCGTACAAGCTAATGAGCAGTTCTTC.

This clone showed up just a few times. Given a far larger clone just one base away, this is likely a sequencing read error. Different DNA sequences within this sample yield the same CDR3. The chain's CDR3 is CASSLDREVCTF. In nucleotides, the CDR3 is TGTGCCAGCAGCCTGGACAGGGAGGTGTGCACCTTC. The V call is TRBV4-2, the J call TRBJ1-2; 8 bases map to TRBD1. The V segment lost 4 bases and the J segment 13 bases; nucleotides outside the gene matches: 8. Germline V gene lookup returns CDR1 LGHNA and CDR2 YNFKEQ. This CDR3 comprises 12 residues.

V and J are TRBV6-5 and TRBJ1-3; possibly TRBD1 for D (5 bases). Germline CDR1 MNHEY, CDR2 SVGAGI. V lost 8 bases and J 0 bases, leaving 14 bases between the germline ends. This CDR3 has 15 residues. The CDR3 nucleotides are TGTGCCAGCCGCCGGGACTCCAGCTCTGGAAACACCATATATTTT. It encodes CASRRDSSSGNTIYF.

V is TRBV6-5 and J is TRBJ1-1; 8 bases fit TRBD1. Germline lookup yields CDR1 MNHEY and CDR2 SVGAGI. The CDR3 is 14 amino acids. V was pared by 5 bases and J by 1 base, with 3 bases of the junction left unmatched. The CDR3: CASSVDRENTEAFF. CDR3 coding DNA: TGTGCCAGCAGTGTGGACAGGGAGAACACTGAAGCTTTCTTT.

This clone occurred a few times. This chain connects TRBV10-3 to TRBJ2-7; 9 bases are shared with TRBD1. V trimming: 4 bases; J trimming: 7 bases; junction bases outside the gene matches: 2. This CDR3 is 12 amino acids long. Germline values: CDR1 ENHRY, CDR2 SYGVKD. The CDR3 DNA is TGTGCCATCAGTGGACAGGGGGTTGAGCAGTACTTC. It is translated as CAISGQGVEQYF.

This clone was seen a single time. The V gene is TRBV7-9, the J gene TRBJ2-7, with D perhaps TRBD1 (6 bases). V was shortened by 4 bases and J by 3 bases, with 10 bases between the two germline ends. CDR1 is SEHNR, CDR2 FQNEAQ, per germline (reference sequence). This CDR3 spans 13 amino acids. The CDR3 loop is CASSSGQSYEQYF. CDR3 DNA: TGTGCCAGCAGCTCCGGACAGAGCTACGAGCAGTACTTC.

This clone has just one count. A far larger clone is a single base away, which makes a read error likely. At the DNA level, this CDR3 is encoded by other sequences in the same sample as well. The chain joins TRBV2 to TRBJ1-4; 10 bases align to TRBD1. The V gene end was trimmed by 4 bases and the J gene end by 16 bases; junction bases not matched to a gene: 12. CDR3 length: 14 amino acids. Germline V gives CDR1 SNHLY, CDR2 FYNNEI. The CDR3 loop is CASSADTGTGERFF. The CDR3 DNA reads TGTGCCAGCAGTGCAGACACCGGGACAGGGGAGAGGTTTTTT.

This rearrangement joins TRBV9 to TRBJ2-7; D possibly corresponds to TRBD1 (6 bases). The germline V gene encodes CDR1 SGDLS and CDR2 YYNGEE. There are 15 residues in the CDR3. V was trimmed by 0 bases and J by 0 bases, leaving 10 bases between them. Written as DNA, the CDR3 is TGTGCCAGCAGCGTAGAGGACAGTGACTCCTACGAGCAGTACTTC. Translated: CASSVEDSDSYEQYF. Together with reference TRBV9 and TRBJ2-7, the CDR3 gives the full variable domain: DSGVTQTPKHLITATGQRVTLRCSPRSGDLSVYWYQQSLDQGLQFLIQYYNGEERAKGNILERFSAQQFPDLHSELNLSSLELGDSALYFCASSVEDSDSYEQYFGPGTRLTVT.

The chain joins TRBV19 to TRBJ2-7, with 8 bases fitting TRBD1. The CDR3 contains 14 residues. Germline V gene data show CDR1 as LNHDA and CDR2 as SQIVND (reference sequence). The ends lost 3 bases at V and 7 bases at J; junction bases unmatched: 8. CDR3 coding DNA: TGTGCCAGTAGTATCACAGGGGGGACGTTAGAGCAGTACTTC. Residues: CASSITGGTLEQYF.

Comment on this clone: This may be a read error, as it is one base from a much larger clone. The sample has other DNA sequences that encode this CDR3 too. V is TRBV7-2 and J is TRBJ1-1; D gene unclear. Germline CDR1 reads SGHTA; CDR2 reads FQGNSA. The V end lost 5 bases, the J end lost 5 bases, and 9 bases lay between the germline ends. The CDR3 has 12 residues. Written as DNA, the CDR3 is TGTGCCAGCAGCAGCCCCGGGACTGAAGCTTTCTTT. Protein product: CASSSPGTEAFF.

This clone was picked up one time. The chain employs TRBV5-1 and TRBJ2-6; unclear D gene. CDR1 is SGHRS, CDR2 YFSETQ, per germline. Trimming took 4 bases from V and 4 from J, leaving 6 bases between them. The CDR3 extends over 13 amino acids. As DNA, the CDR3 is TGCGCCAGCAGCCCAGAAGGGGCCAACGTCCTGACTTTC. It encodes CASSPEGANVLTF. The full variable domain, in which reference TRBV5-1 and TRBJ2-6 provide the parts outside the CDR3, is KAGVTQTPRYLIKTRGQQVTLSCSPISGHRSVSWYQQTPGQGLQFLFEYFSETQRNKGNFPGRFSGRQFSNSRSEMNVSTLELGDSALYLCASSPEGANVLTFGAGSRLTVL.

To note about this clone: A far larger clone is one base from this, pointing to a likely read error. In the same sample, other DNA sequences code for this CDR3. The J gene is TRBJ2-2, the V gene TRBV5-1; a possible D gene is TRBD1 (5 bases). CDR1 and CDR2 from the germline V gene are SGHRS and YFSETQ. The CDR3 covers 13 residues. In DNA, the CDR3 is TGCGCCAGCAGTTTGGGGCATACCGGGGAGCTGTTTTTT. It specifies CASSLGHTGELFF.

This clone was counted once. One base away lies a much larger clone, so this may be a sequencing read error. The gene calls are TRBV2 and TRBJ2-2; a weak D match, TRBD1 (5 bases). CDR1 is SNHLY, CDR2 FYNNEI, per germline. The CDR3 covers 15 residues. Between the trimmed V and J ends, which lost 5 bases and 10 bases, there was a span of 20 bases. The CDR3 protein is CASSWQGLRAVELFF. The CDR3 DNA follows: TGTGCCAGCAGTTGGCAGGGTCTAAGGGCCGTGGAGCTGTTTTTT.

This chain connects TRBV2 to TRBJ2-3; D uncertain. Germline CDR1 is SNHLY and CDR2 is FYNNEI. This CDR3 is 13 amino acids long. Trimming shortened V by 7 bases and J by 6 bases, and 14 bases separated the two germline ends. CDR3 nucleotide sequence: TGTGCCAGCACTGAGGAGCACGGGGATACGCAGTATTTT. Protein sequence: CASTEEHGDTQYF.

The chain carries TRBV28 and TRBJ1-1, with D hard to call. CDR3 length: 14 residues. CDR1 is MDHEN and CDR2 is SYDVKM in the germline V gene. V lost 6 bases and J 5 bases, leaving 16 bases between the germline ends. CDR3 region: CASSNAGVGTEAFF. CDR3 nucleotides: TGTGCCAGCAGCAACGCCGGGGTGGGGACTGAAGCTTTCTTT.